The 13 T cell receptor beta chains presented below share a single source sample, sequenced in a study of blood T cells in healthy people across ages. Sample-barcoded 5' priming and a J-beta primer mix drove a second PCR of about 6 to 12 cycles. In TCRdb, the 5' RACE reads were re-called with MiXCR into one record per CDR3 protein. The profile covers about 1,500,000 distinct CDR3 sequences, with about 40% appearing a single time and under 8% taken by the ten largest. Input material: blood. The source is a woman aged 18 to 35 in good health.

This clonotype was counted between two and nine times. This sequence joins TRBV21-1 and TRBJ2-2. TRBV21-1 is tagged as a pseudogene. There are 13 residues in the CDR3. CDR3 bases: TGTGCCAGGCCGATGCGGACTACCGGGGAGCTGTTTTTT. Translation gives CARPMRTTGELFF.

The chain combines TRBV20-1 with TRBJ2-5; no definite D call. The ends were cut back, 0 bases at V and 6 bases at J, with 14 bases in the middle. The germline gives CDR1 DFQATT, CDR2 SNEGSKA (reference sequence). This CDR3 region has 14 residues. CDR3 sequence reads: CSARDPRRAQTQYF. CDR3 nucleotides: TGCAGTGCTAGAGATCCGAGGAGAGCACAGACCCAGTACTTC.

The chain uses TRBV20-1 and TRBJ2-1; 10 bases fit TRBD1. The CDR3 extends over 13 amino acids. The ends lost 1 base at V and 9 bases at J; junction bases unmatched: 3. In germline, CDR1 is DFQATT, CDR2 SNEGSKA (reference sequence). The DNA for the CDR3 is TGCAGTGCTAGAGGGGACAGGGGCCCTGAGCAGTTCTTC. Its translation: CSARGDRGPEQFF.

This clonotype was counted between two and nine times. The chain joins TRBV4-1 to TRBJ1-2; possibly TRBD1 for D (6 bases). The germline CDR1 and CDR2 sequences are MGHRA and YSYEKL. V lost 1 base, J lost 4 bases, and 16 bases lay in between. This CDR3 has 16 amino acids. This CDR3 reads CASSQGQVAGLYGYTF. The CDR3 nucleotides are TGCGCCAGCAGCCAAGGACAGGTTGCCGGCCTCTATGGCTACACCTTC.

The chain uses TRBV20-1 and TRBJ2-7; possibly TRBD1 for D (6 bases). Trimming removed 0 bases from V and 1 base from J, with 7 bases in between. The CDR3 length is 13 residues. Per germline, CDR1 DFQATT and CDR2 SNEGSKA (reference sequence). Here the CDR3 DNA reads TGCAGTGCTAGAGAACAGGGTTCCTACGAGCAGTACTTC. Its translation: CSAREQGSYEQYF.

In its sample, this clonotype was seen a few times. The rearrangement links TRBV3-1 to TRBJ1-6; 9 bases line up with TRBD1. The CDR3 contains 16 residues. J lost 7 bases, V lost 5 bases, and 9 bases had no gene match. The V gene's germline CDR1 is LGHDT and CDR2 YNNKEL (reference sequence). CDR3 in DNA: TGTGCCAGCAGCAGAATGGGACAGGGCCTAAATTCACCCCTCCACTTT. Protein: CASSRMGQGLNSPLHF.

The V gene is TRBV27, the J gene TRBJ1-6, with a possible D match to TRBD1 (5 bases). CDR3 size: 16 residues. The germline V gene encodes CDR1 MNHEY and CDR2 SMNVEV (reference sequence). V was trimmed by 4 bases and J by 7 bases, leaving 17 bases between them. The CDR3 nucleotides read TGTGCCAGCAGTTCGTCATCGCCAGGGCGGAATTCACCCCTCCACTTT. It translates to CASSSSSPGRNSPLHF.

The rearrangement uses TRBV11-2 and TRBJ1-2; 11 nucleotides match TRBD1. Looked up from germline, CDR1 is SGHAT and CDR2 is FQNNGV. CDR3 size: 20 residues. After removal of 1 base from V and 0 bases from J, the junction contained 13 bases not matched to a gene. The CDR3: CASSLGSWRTGGRTNYGYTF. CDR3 nucleotides: TGTGCCAGCAGCTTAGGGAGTTGGAGGACAGGGGGCCGAACTAACTATGGCTACACCTTC.

The J gene is TRBJ2-4, the V gene TRBV27, with unresolved D. Per the germline V gene, CDR1 is MNHEY and CDR2 is SMNVEV (reference sequence). The CDR3 loop spans 16 amino acids. The V gene lost 7 bases and the J gene lost 0 bases, with 16 bases spanning the gap. The CDR3 sequence is CASNNPHVLAKNIQYF. Written as DNA, the CDR3 is TGTGCCAGCAATAATCCTCACGTTTTAGCCAAAAACATTCAGTACTTC.

Only a few counts were recorded for this clonotype. The chain is built from TRBV5-1 and TRBJ2-7; D unclear. The V and J ends lost 2 bases and 0 bases respectively, with 12 bases between them. This CDR3 has 15 amino acids. Germline assignment: CDR1 SGHRS and CDR2 YFSETQ. CDR3 loop: CASSFSIQSSYEQYF. Here the CDR3 DNA reads TGCGCCAGCAGCTTCTCGATTCAGAGCTCCTACGAGCAGTACTTC.

This clonotype was seen more than once but under ten times. The rearrangement joins TRBV7-9 to TRBJ2-7, with 9 positions matching TRBD1. V lost 6 bases to trimming and J lost 5 bases; unmatched junction nucleotides: 8. This CDR3 is 14 amino acids long. Germline lookup yields CDR1 SEHNR and CDR2 FQNEAQ (reference sequence). The CDR3 spells CASSQQDRGHEQYF. The DNA for the CDR3 is TGTGCCAGCAGTCAGCAGGACAGGGGACACGAGCAGTACTTC.

A few counts support this clonotype. V is TRBV15 and J is TRBJ1-1; D not certain. This CDR3 contains 13 residues. The germline V gene encodes CDR1 LNHNV and CDR2 YYDKDF (reference sequence). Deletions cut 1 base from V and 4 bases from J, with 7 bases between. CDR3 loop: CATSRVVGTEAFF. CDR3 DNA: TGTGCCACCAGCAGAGTAGTAGGCACTGAAGCTTTCTTT. Full variable domain (outside the CDR3, taken from reference TRBV15 and TRBJ1-1): DAMVIQNPRYQVTQFGKPVTLSCSQTLNHNVMYWYQQKSSQAPKLLFHYYDKDFNNEADTPDNFQSRRPNTSFCFLDIRSPGLGDTAMYLCATSRVVGTEAFFGQGTRLTVV.

The V gene is TRBV13, the J gene TRBJ2-3, with 10 nucleotides matching TRBD2. The length of the CDR3 is 13 residues. V trimming: 8 bases; J trimming: 3 bases; junction bases outside the gene matches: 2. In germline, CDR1 is PRHDT, CDR2 FYEKMQ (reference sequence). The chain's CDR3 is CASGTSVTDTQYF. CDR3 bases: TGTGCCAGCGGGACTAGCGTGACAGATACGCAGTATTTT.